This T cell receptor (beta chain) was captured in a study of T-cell reconstitution after alpha-beta-depleted transplantation in children. Notes on the study in general: Reports say that about two months after transplant, the alpha-beta T cells came out of several hundred graft clones that had expanded. T-cell counts and diversity at one year post-transplant came mainly from newly produced T cells. Some patients owed their high day-60 TCRbeta diversity to surviving recipient T cells and thymic progenitors.

The CDR3 is 14 residues long. CDR1 and CDR2 from the germline V gene are DFQATT and SNEGSKA (reference sequence). Trimming cost V 5 bases and J 6 bases; bases outside gene matches: 8. Worth noting for this clonotype: What it binds is unknown.

Preparation of the TCRbeta library was carried out with unique molecular identifiers. TCRdb itself ran the PCR reads through MiXCR, one entry per CDR3 protein. The data contain about 610,000 distinct CDR3 sequences, 27% of them singletons. The TCR originated in a boy in the first two years of life with Wiskott-Aldrich syndrome, due to receive a stem cell transplant. The sequenced sample was PBMCs, obtained before TCRalphabeta/CD19-depleted stem cell transplant. The genes are TRBV20-1 and TRBJ2-7; 12 bases are shared with TRBD2. The CDR3 spells CSASRLAGEGEQYF. DNA for the CDR3: TGCAGTGCTTCTAGACTAGCGGGAGAGGGCGAGCAGTACTTC.